These T cell receptor beta chains were read from a single sample in a study of OX40 agonist ivuxolimab in advanced cancers. Assay used: immunoSEQ multiplex PCR; TCRdb lists only in-frame clones, some missing. The data hold about 80,000 clones, with approximately 85% observed a single time. The sequencing here drew on CD4+ or CD8+ T cells sorted from blood, taken in a trial of the OX40 agonist ivuxolimab. The source of these receptors is an adult with an advanced solid tumor such as melanoma, head and neck, liver or kidney cancer. Each CDR3 is given with its conserved first and last residue. D genes are given only for firm matches. Clone size appears in some rows only: once, few, many, or a class for an expanded clone.

cdr3_nt cdr3_aa clone_size d_call j_call v_call
TGTGCCAGCAGCCCGGGCCCCAGGATTCAGTACTTC CASSPGPRIQYF once - TRBJ2-7 TRBV11-2
TGTGCCAGCAGCCCCCGGGGGGCAACCTCCTACAATGAGCAGTTCTTC CASSPRGATSYNEQFF - - TRBJ2-1 TRBV11-3
TGTGCCAGCAATTACAGGTCCGGGGATACGCAGTATTTT CASNYRSGDTQYF - - TRBJ2-3 TRBV2
TGTGCCAGCAGCTTAGTAATCGGCTCGCTCGGAAACACCATATATTTT CASSLVIGSLGNTIYF - - TRBJ1-3 TRBV7-6
TGTGCCAGCAGCTCGTCAGGGCGAACTGAAGCTTTCTTT CASSSSGRTEAFF - - TRBJ1-1 TRBV5-8
TGTGCCATCAGTGAGTCGAGCGGGGTAGCCAAAAACATTCAGTACTTC CAISESSGVAKNIQYF - TRBD2 TRBJ2-4 TRBV10-3
TGTGCCAGCAGCGTGAGTATTGGGCAAGAGACCCAGTACTTC CASSVSIGQETQYF - - TRBJ2-5 TRBV9
TGTGCCAGCAGTTTGTGGACAATGAACACTGAAGCTTTCTTT CASSLWTMNTEAFF - - TRBJ1-1 TRBV28
TGTGCCAGCAGTCTTACTAGCGGGGGTCGGGAGACCCAGTACTTC CASSLTSGGRETQYF - TRBD2 TRBJ2-5 TRBV5-6
TGTGCCAGCAGTTCTCGTCGTGCAACTAATGAAAAACTGTTTTTT CASSSRRATNEKLFF - - TRBJ1-4 TRBV27
TGTGCCAGCAGTCTGGGACTAGCGGCCTACGAGCAGTACTTC CASSLGLAAYEQYF - TRBD2 TRBJ2-7 TRBV7-9
TGTGCCAGCAGCTCAGGGGCGGCAAACACCGGGGAGCTGTTTTTT CASSSGAANTGELFF - - TRBJ2-2 TRBV7-7
TGTGCCATCAAACCCACCGCGTACCAAGAGACCCAGTACTTC CAIKPTAYQETQYF - - TRBJ2-5 TRBV10-3
TGCGCCAGCAGCTTGGTGGCAGATCTTAGCTCTGGAAACACCATATATTTT CASSLVADLSSGNTIYF once - TRBJ1-3 TRBV5-1
TGTGCCAGCAGCGCGGGACAGTCTAGCAATCAGCCCCAGCATTTT CASSAGQSSNQPQHF - TRBD1 TRBJ1-5 TRBV9
TGTGCCATCAGGGGGACAGGATTGAACACTGAAGCTTTCTTT CAIRGTGLNTEAFF - TRBD1 TRBJ1-1 TRBV10-3
TGTGCCAGTAGTCCCCTTAGCGGGAGTCTAGCCAAAAACATTCAGTACTTC CASSPLSGSLAKNIQYF - TRBD2 TRBJ2-4 TRBV19
TGTGCCAGCAGCTTTGGAGCGGGAGGCCGCTCCTACAATGAGCAGTTCTTC CASSFGAGGRSYNEQFF - TRBD2 TRBJ2-1 TRBV7-9
TGTGCCAGCAGCTTATGGATAGCGGGAACCTACAATGAGCAGTTCTTC CASSLWIAGTYNEQFF - TRBD2 TRBJ2-1 TRBV7-8
TGTGCCAGCTCACCAGAACAGGGAGGAGGCACTGAAGCTTTCTTT CASSPEQGGGTEAFF few - TRBJ1-1 TRBV18
TGTGCCAGCAGCGCCGGGGGGGTGACCGGGGAGCTGTTTTTT CASSAGGVTGELFF once TRBD2 TRBJ2-2 TRBV9
TGCAGCGTTGAAGAATCATGGGGGGCCAACGTCCTGACTTTC CSVEESWGANVLTF once - TRBJ2-6 TRBV29-1
TGTGCCAGCTCACGGGACTCCGGCACAGATACGCAGTATTTT CASSRDSGTDTQYF - - TRBJ2-3 TRBV18
TGTGCCAGCAGCTTGGTTAGCGGGAGGGCCGGTGAGACCCAGTACTTC CASSLVSGRAGETQYF - TRBD2 TRBJ2-5 TRBV4-2
TGTGCCAGCAGCTTTCAGGACAGGGAGGTCGGCTACACCTTC CASSFQDREVGYTF - TRBD1 TRBJ1-2 TRBV7-3
TGTGCCAGCAGCTTTCAGGGGCCCCCGAACTACGAGCAGTACTTC CASSFQGPPNYEQYF - - TRBJ2-7 TRBV5-5
TGTGCCAGCAGCTTGTCGGGACAGGGTTTTTCGTCCGAGCAGTACTTC CASSLSGQGFSSEQYF - TRBD1 TRBJ2-7 TRBV5-4
TGTGCCAGCAAGGCTTGGCGGGACACTGAAGCTTTCTTT CASKAWRDTEAFF - - TRBJ1-1 TRBV6-5
TGCACCAGCAGCTTGACAGGGTGGGTATCCCATAATTCACCCCTCCACTTT CTSSLTGWVSHNSPLHF - - TRBJ1-6 TRBV1
TGTGCCAGCTTGCGGACAGAGATACAAAGCTCCTACGAGCAGTACTTC CASLRTEIQSSYEQYF - - TRBJ2-7 TRBV2
TGCGCCAGCGTCGGGGGACGGCGAATAGGGAGCAATCAGCCCCAGCATTTT CASVGGRRIGSNQPQHF medium-sized - TRBJ1-5 TRBV4-1
TGTGCCACCAGCAGGGGAGGACAGGGTTCCTACGAGCAGTACTTC CATSRGGQGSYEQYF - TRBD1 TRBJ2-7 TRBV15
TGCGCCAGCAGCCCCGCGTTTGGCGGGGAGCTGTTTTTT CASSPAFGGELFF few - TRBJ2-2 TRBV5-1